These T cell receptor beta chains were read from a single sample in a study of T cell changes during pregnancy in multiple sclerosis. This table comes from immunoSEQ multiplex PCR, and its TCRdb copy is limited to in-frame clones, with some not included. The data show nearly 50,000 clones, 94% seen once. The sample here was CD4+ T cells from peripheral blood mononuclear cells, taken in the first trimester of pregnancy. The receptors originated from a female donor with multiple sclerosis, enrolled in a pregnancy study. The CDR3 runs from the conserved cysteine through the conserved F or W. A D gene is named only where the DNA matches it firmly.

CAWSGAAYSNQPQHF | - | TRBV30
CASSLTVSNSYNEQFF | - | TRBV7-3
CSANLGDTQYF | - | TRBV20-1
CASSSDRGRTDTQYF | TRBD1 | TRBV5-4
CASSLISRAANRNTIYF | - | TRBV11-2
CASSRPAETQYF | - | TRBV11-2
CAISPTLAGRTYEQYF | TRBD2 | TRBV10-3
CASSGGTGLGYVDTDTQYF | - | TRBV2
CASSVGLDRGNEQYF | TRBD1 | TRBV9
CASSLGAGGTDTQYF | TRBD2 | TRBV7-2
CASSVRTGFEGYTF | TRBD1 | TRBV9
CASSQESRGGNTIYF | - | TRBV4-2
CASARDRGSGTEAFF | TRBD1 | TRBV2
CASSLKVGGTQYF | - | TRBV7-3
CASSVTSVGETQYF | TRBD2 | TRBV6-5
CASSEAPGNYGYTF | - | TRBV6-1
CASSSTWRGDGYTF | - | TRBV11-2
CANSGGSSSYNEQFF | TRBD2 | TRBV10-3
CASSQEPVSGYEQYF | - | TRBV7-2
CASSQGSGEGEQFF | TRBD2 | TRBV5-4
CASSLETGEAFF | - | TRBV11-3
CAWTSGQLNNSPLHF | - | TRBV30
CASSQVRGALRNTIYF | - | TRBV6-1
CASSWTSEGNEQFF | TRBD2 | TRBV5-1
CASATGVTLEEQYF | - | TRBV7-8
CARRTGTGVNEQYF | TRBD1 | TRBV2
CASSLTVYNSPLHF | - | TRBV27
CASSEVYTDTQYF | - | TRBV6-1
CASSLTTGAFSGNTIYF | TRBD1 | TRBV13
CASSLGGGYYGYTF | - | TRBV7-2
CASTREAGELFF | - | TRBV5-1
CASSSLGGNTEAFF | TRBD1 | TRBV11-2
CASSFRQGNGYTF | TRBD1 | TRBV7-9
CASSPDRGHNTEAFF | TRBD1 | TRBV4-1
CASSREWGVVGYTF | - | TRBV6-1
CASSRSGENTGELFF | TRBD2 | TRBV6-5
CASSPSTDTQYF | - | TRBV7-9
CASVGAGRLEEQFF | - | TRBV6-1
CASSSDRGPLREQYF | TRBD1 | TRBV7-9
CASSYVSAAYEQYF | - | TRBV6-5
CAWSVRVGTEAFF | - | TRBV30
CASRQELNYGYTF | - | TRBV5-1
CASSGGTSILGTQYF | - | TRBV6-6
CASSLAPGASGNTIYF | - | TRBV11-2
CASRPGFGAYEQYF | - | TRBV6-6
CASSYSRVTFEAFF | - | TRBV6-5
CASSYGTSGGKNIQYF | TRBD2 | TRBV6-5
CASSLSGGEYEQYF | TRBD2 | TRBV5-1
CASSLDGQIFSTDTQYF | - | TRBV5-1
CAISRQGNPGNTIYF | TRBD1 | TRBV10-3
CASSLGLRTGSTGELFF | TRBD1 | TRBV7-8
CASSRGGPETQYF | TRBD2 | TRBV5-5
CASRHSGGALTDTQYF | TRBD2 | TRBV5-1
CASSQLDIGNTEAFF | - | TRBV18
CASRESGLTGELFF | - | TRBV5-1
CASTRESALYEKLFF | - | TRBV2
CASNGGPSGNTIYF | - | TRBV2
CASSLAAGGSYGYTF | - | TRBV4-1
CASSQGAKRGTTDTQYF | TRBD2 | TRBV14
CASTIQGEGEFF | TRBD1 | TRBV2